Sequencing of this T cell receptor beta chain was carried out in a study of blood T cell repertoires in COVID-19. Trimming stripped 2 bases from V and 9 bases from J, with 11 bases between. CDR3 length equals 13 residues. TCRdb's table, derived via immunoSEQ multiplex PCR, lists solely in-frame clones and lacks some. This repertoire shows 200,000 to 300,000 clones, around nine tenths found once; its top ten account for 8.5% to 10%. The material sequenced was peripheral blood. The genes are TRBV12-3 or TRBV12-4 and TRBJ2-1, with D possibly matching TRBD2 (5 bases). This sequence was found in a man aged 35-49 years who had recovered from COVID-19. The chain's CDR3 is CASSLRASGEQFF. The CDR3 nucleotides are TGTGCCAGCAGTTTAAGGGCCAGCGGTGAGCAGTTCTTC.